One sample yielded the 23 T cell receptor beta chains listed below, sequenced in a study of cytomegalovirus exposure and HLA in healthy donors. The PCR used 60 Vbeta and 13 Jbeta primers. Sequencing was performed with immunoSEQ multiplex PCR; in TCRdb, only in-frame clones are kept and a portion is missing. The sample lists 190,000 or so clones, over 75% seen once, with about a tenth in the top ten. The sequenced material came from PBMCs. These receptor sequences come from a woman aged 45-65 years in good health and CMV-seropositive.

The V gene is TRBV27, the J gene TRBJ2-7, with 8 nucleotides matching TRBD2. Per the germline V gene, CDR1 is MNHEY and CDR2 is SMNVEV (reference sequence). This CDR3 comprises 17 residues. V shed 3 bases and J 2 bases; nucleotides not matched to a gene: 12. DNA for the CDR3: TGTGCCAGCAGTTTTCGAGCCGGGGGGGCCGTGGCCTACGAGCAGTACTTC. This gives the protein CASSFRAGGAVAYEQYF.

The rearrangement joins TRBV10-3 to TRBJ1-2; D not certain. There are 13 residues in the CDR3. The germline V gene encodes CDR1 ENHRY and CDR2 SYGVKD. The V end lost 0 bases, the J end lost 2 bases, and 4 bases lay between the germline ends. DNA of the CDR3: TGTGCCATCAGTGAGTCGCAGAACTATGGCTACACCTTC. This translates into CAISESQNYGYTF.

The CDR3 here is CASSPSGQETQYF. The CDR3 DNA sequence: TGTGCCAGCTCACCAAGCGGTCAAGAGACCCAGTACTTC. V gene TRBV18 combines with J gene TRBJ2-5; tentatively, D is TRBD2 (5 bases). Germline V gene sequence: CDR1 KGHSH, CDR2 LQKENI. This CDR3 contains 13 residues. The V end was cut by 2 bases, the J end by 2 bases, with 6 bases between.

This clone was seen a few times. The CDR3 here is CASSTGGSGANVLTF. CDR3 DNA: TGTGCCAGCAGCACGGGGGGCTCTGGGGCCAACGTCCTGACTTTC. The chain employs TRBV7-3 and TRBJ2-6; TRBD2 matches 7 bases. The CDR3 has 15 amino acids. After removal of 5 bases from V and 0 bases from J, the junction contained 1 base not matched to a gene. CDR1 and CDR2 (germline): SGHTA, FQGTGA.

The chain is built from TRBV18 and TRBJ2-2; 7 nucleotides match TRBD1. The CDR3 has 16 residues. The V gene's germline CDR1 is KGHSH and CDR2 LQKENI. V lost 4 bases and J lost 2; bases outside the gene matches: 7. The CDR3 loop reads CASSLATGRNTGELFF. CDR3 bases: TGTGCCAGCTCACTTGCGACAGGGAGAAACACCGGGGAGCTGTTTTTT.

V gene TRBV28 combines with J gene TRBJ1-6; TRBD1 matches at 10 bases. CDR3 size: 17 residues. CDR1 and CDR2 (germline): MDHEN, SYDVKM. V shed 5 bases and J 9 bases; nucleotides not matched to a gene: 13. CDR3 protein: CASSPRQGASLSSPLHF. CDR3 nucleotide sequence: TGTGCCAGCAGTCCCCGACAGGGGGCATCCCTAAGTTCACCCCTCCACTTT.

The rearrangement links TRBV5-5 to TRBJ1-2; D gene uncertain. CDR1 and CDR2 (germline): SGHKS, YYEKEE (reference sequence). Trimming shortened V by 3 bases and J by 0 bases, and 6 bases separated the two germline ends. The CDR3 totals 13 residues. In DNA form, the CDR3 reads TGTGCCAGCAGCTCCCTCCCTAACTATGGCTACACCTTC. Protein product: CASSSLPNYGYTF. Based on the CDR3 plus reference TRBV5-5 and TRBJ1-2, the full variable domain is DAGVTQSPTHLIKTRGQQVTLRCSPISGHKSVSWYQQVLGQGPQFIFQYYEKEERGRGNFPDRFSARQFPNYSSELNVNALLLGDSALYLCASSSLPNYGYTFGSGTRLTVV.

The rearrangement links TRBV28 to TRBJ1-4; D is unresolved. V was clipped by 6 bases and J by 7 bases, with 15 bases between them. The CDR3 sequence is 14 residues long. Germline CDR1 and CDR2: MDHEN and SYDVKM. CDR3 coding DNA: TGTGCCAGCAGACAATACGAACGAGGTGAAAAACTGTTTTTT. This gives the protein CASRQYERGEKLFF.

This rearrangement joins TRBV28 to TRBJ1-4, with TRBD1 matching over 9 bases. The CDR3 runs to 15 residues. V shed 2 bases, J shed 8 bases, and the junction held 6 bases outside the gene matches. Germline V gives CDR1 MDHEN, CDR2 SYDVKM. This CDR3 reads CASSLATGGREKLFF. The CDR3 DNA sequence: TGTGCCAGCAGTTTAGCGACAGGGGGTCGAGAAAAACTGTTTTTT.

The V call is TRBV30, the J call TRBJ2-3; weak D call: TRBD1 (5 bases). Germline loops: CDR1 GTSNPN, CDR2 SVGIG (reference sequence). The CDR3 totals 13 residues. The V end was cut by 3 bases, the J end by 4 bases, with 11 bases between. The CDR3 spells CAWSPGRADTQYF. CDR3 DNA sequence: TGTGCCTGGAGCCCCGGCAGGGCAGATACGCAGTATTTT.

The chain recombines TRBV7-9 with TRBJ2-3, with TRBD2 matching 7 bases. In germline, CDR1 is SEHNR, CDR2 FQNEAQ (reference sequence). V was pared by 5 bases and J by 2 bases, with 4 bases of the junction left unmatched. CDR3 length equals 14 residues. The DNA for the CDR3 is TGTGCCAGCAGCCTGGGGGGGATCACAGATACGCAGTATTTT. Translated, it gives CASSLGGITDTQYF.

This clone was observed a handful of times. The chain joins TRBV10-3 to TRBJ1-2; D gene ambiguous. CDR1 is ENHRY, CDR2 SYGVKD, per germline. The CDR3 loop spans 12 amino acids. Trimming cost V 3 bases and J 4 bases, with 6 bases left between them. The CDR3 loop reads CAISDGLYGYTF. CDR3 DNA: TGTGCCATCAGTGACGGACTCTATGGCTACACCTTC.

The chain recombines TRBV27 with TRBJ1-1; D might be TRBD1 (5 bases). The germline CDR1 and CDR2 sequences are MNHEY and SMNVEV (reference sequence). The CDR3 has 15 amino acids. Trimming took off 7 bases at V and 0 bases at J, with 15 bases between the two ends. CDR3 loop: CASIPNGHLNTEAFF. CDR3 DNA: TGTGCCAGCATACCCAACGGACATCTGAACACTGAAGCTTTCTTT.

The chain carries TRBV15 and TRBJ2-1; 9 bases line up with TRBD2. Germline CDR1 is LNHNV and CDR2 is YYDKDF (reference sequence). Germline trimming cut 5 bases from V and 4 bases from J; bases unmatched to any gene: 12. This CDR3 is 17 amino acids long. The CDR3 is CATSPLGVAGAYNEQFF. The DNA for the CDR3 is TGTGCCACCAGCCCCCTCGGGGTAGCGGGGGCATACAATGAGCAGTTCTTC.

In its sample, this clone was seen once. The chain recombines TRBV11-2 with TRBJ2-1, with 7 positions matching TRBD1. Germline CDR1 and CDR2: SGHAT and FQNNGV. This CDR3 region has 13 residues. V gave up 6 bases and J gave up 9 bases; unmatched junction bases: 8. CDR3 amino acids: CASRTQGTSEQFF. CDR3 sequence (DNA): TGTGCCAGCAGAACACAGGGGACAAGTGAGCAGTTCTTC. Variable domain in full (rest from reference TRBV11-2 and TRBJ2-1): EAGVAQSPRYKIIEKRQSVAFWCNPISGHATLYWYQQILGQGPKLLIQFQNNGVVDDSQLPKDRFSAERLKGVDSTLKIQPAKLEDSAVYLCASRTQGTSEQFFGPGTRLTVL.

On this clone: Compared with germline, one end of the junction differs, possibly owing to a read error. The rearrangement joins TRBV6-1 to TRBJ1-2; 12 bases are shared with TRBD1. The CDR3 consists of 14 residues. Germline CDR1 reads MNHNS; CDR2 reads SASEGT. The CDR3 loop reads CASSLRDRGLNDAF. Written as DNA, the CDR3 is TGTGCCAGCAGTCTCCGGGACAGGGGGCTCAACGACGCCTTC.

The chain uses TRBV10-3 and TRBJ2-5; TRBD2 might be the D (6 bases). The germline V gene encodes CDR1 ENHRY and CDR2 SYGVKD. V gave up 6 bases and J gave up 5 bases, with 19 bases separating them. The CDR3 has 15 residues. The CDR3 here is CAISGDWAVAETQYF. CDR3 in DNA: TGTGCCATCAGCGGGGACTGGGCGGTAGCGGAGACCCAGTACTTC.

The V call is TRBV4-3, the J call TRBJ2-1; 10 positions agree with TRBD2. CDR3 length: 17 amino acids. The J segment lost 9 bases and the V segment lost 0 bases, leaving 11 bases of the junction unmatched. Germline CDR1 reads LGHNA; CDR2 reads YSLEER. CDR3 loop: CASSQDLQRGGLGEQFF. CDR3 nucleotide sequence: TGCGCCAGCAGCCAAGATCTCCAGCGGGGGGGCCTTGGTGAGCAGTTCTTC.

The V call is TRBV29-1, the J call TRBJ1-2, with a tentative D call TRBD1 (5 bases). This CDR3 has 12 amino acids. Germline V CDR1 and CDR2: SQVTM, ANQGSEA. The CDR3 loop reads CKVAGTAFGYTF. The CDR3 DNA is TGCAAAGTGGCCGGGACTGCTTTTGGCTACACCTTC.

The genes are TRBV6-1 and TRBJ2-7; D is perhaps TRBD1 (6 bases). Looked up from germline, CDR1 is MNHNS and CDR2 is SASEGT. Trimming stripped 6 bases from V and 6 bases from J, with 21 bases between. This CDR3 comprises 15 residues. The CDR3 protein is CASRIRDTVQGEQYF. In nucleotides, the CDR3 is TGTGCCAGCAGGATTAGGGACACCGTACAAGGCGAGCAGTACTTC.

In its sample, this clone was seen a few times. This chain links TRBV7-2 with TRBJ2-5, with a tentative D call TRBD1 (5 bases). The CDR3 consists of 14 residues. V was cut by 1 base and J by 4 bases, with 10 bases left in between. Looked up from germline, CDR1 is SGHTA and CDR2 is FQGNSA. The CDR3 spells CASSLGAGRETQYF. DNA of the CDR3: TGTGCCAGCAGCTTAGGGGCAGGGCGAGAGACCCAGTACTTC.

The J gene is TRBJ1-1, the V gene TRBV6-5; D is possibly TRBD1 (6 bases). CDR1 is MNHEY and CDR2 is SVGAGI in the germline V gene. CDR3 length: 12 amino acids. Trimming took 8 bases from V and 3 from J, leaving 10 bases between them. The CDR3 DNA reads TGTGCCAGCGGGGGCTTGGACACTGAAGCTTTCTTT. This translates into CASGGLDTEAFF.

The chain carries TRBV4-1 and TRBJ1-1, with D maybe TRBD1 (6 bases). The germline CDR1 and CDR2 sequences are MGHRA and YSYEKL. The CDR3 is 16 amino acids. V lost 4 bases and J lost 6, with 21 bases in between. CDR3 in DNA: TGCGCCAGCAGCCGCGGACAGAACCGGGGGGGCGCTGAAGCTTTCTTT. Its translation: CASSRGQNRGGAEAFF.